The T cell receptor beta chain described here comes from a study of blood T cell repertoires in COVID-19 (dated by TCRdb to 2020 to 2022). Some background on the complete study: Samples from collaborators originated in the United States, Italy and Spain and spanned both the acute and convalescent phases of COVID-19. The material from the prospective study consisted of cDNA or gDNA derived from T cells, B-cell-depleted T cells, or PBMCs. Deeply sampled blood TCRbeta repertoires from subjects exposed to, actively infected with, or recovered from COVID-19 were included in the dataset. The repertoires were made available in a free public database intended to serve as a resource for research on the immune response to SARS-CoV-2. The samples were drawn from the first 160 participants of the ongoing ImmuneRACE study and from 1,254 subjects provided by 6 global collaborators. A de-identified subject ID, COVID-19 status, age in years and sex were almost always included in the sample metadata. Where HLA class I and class II types were available, the types were taken from metadata supplied by the sample provider, not from assay-based typing.

From V the trimming removes 5 bases and from J it removes 4 bases, while the gene matches leave 4 bases of the junction unaccounted for. Spanning cysteine to phenylalanine, the CDR3 consists of 14 amino acids. Just the 42-base CDR3 DNA is kept, in frame starting at base 1. The CDR1 and CDR2 encoded by the germline V gene (reference sequence) are WNHNN and SYGVQD. TCRbeta CDR3 regions were amplified from genomic DNA by means of the immunoSEQ Assay, a bias-controlled multiplex PCR. Regarding the original processing steps: Nucleated cell counts per sample were estimated from amplification of reference gene primers within the assay. Sequence reads were collapsed and filtered to measure the absolute abundance of every unique TCRbeta CDR3 rearrangement. For each sample, productive Simpson clonality was calculated as the square root of Simpson's diversity index over productive rearrangements. The immuneACCESS repertoire file appears here via TCRdb, limited to in-frame rearrangements. These files lack a portion of the clones; in checked studies, under half of the deficit traces to unresolved V genes, and the cause of the others is not known. Clone size and the V and J calls come from that table; the DNA yielded D and trimming. The sample records some 450,000 clones, around 90% of which are singletons. Clones ranked in the top ten supply roughly 0.87% of the sample.

Broader findings and caveats from the paper: The quantity of clinical and demographic metadata differed by source and by participant and was supplied without curation.

At one collaborating source in Seattle, patients were enrolled during active infection and were followed longitudinally through the course of disease. The collaborating institutions used their own protocols to collect whole blood in K2EDTA tubes. For TCRbeta analysis, collaborators shipped samples as frozen whole blood, isolated PBMCs, or DNA extracted from either of those sample types. About this clone itself: Its recognized antigen is unknown. The input lacks base qualities; no much larger clone sits a single base away.

Sample: peripheral blood. The rearrangement combines TRBV10-1 with TRBJ2-3, and 9 junction bases match TRBD1. This clonotype was sampled from a man aged 18 to 29 with COVID-19, enrolled during active disease. The bases read TGCGCCAGCAGTTCAACAGGGGGCTCAGATACGCAGTATTTT. This yields the protein CASSSTGGSDTQYF.